This T cell receptor (beta chain) was identified during a study of T cell responses to AZD1222 COVID-19 vaccine. Study-wide context: Second-dose intervals near 4 or 12 weeks were combined.

The ends lost 5 bases at V and 8 bases at J; junction bases unmatched: 14. Per germline, CDR1 SGHVS and CDR2 FQNEAQ. CDR3 size: 18 residues. Repertoires were generated with immunoSEQ multiplex PCR, while TCRdb's copy carries only in-frame clones and drops some. The table lists 130,000 to 150,000 clones, less than 95% of them singletons. The V call is TRBV7-8, the J call TRBJ2-1; TRBD2 matches at 14 bases. The specimen was peripheral blood, collected on day 0 of AZD1222 vaccination. The TCR was taken from an adult in good health. This chain's CDR3 is CASSLSRQTSGRADEQFF. For the CDR3, the DNA is TGTGCCAGCAGCCTTAGCCGCCAGACTAGCGGGAGGGCGGATGAGCAGTTCTTC.